The source of this T cell receptor beta chain is a study of T cell responses to AZD1222 COVID-19 vaccine. Notes on the study in general: Donor demographics were predominantly white British with a female majority; clonal diversity may be underestimated. Baseline seropositives among AZD1222 recipients totaled only 5 or 6.

Libraries were prepared by immunoSEQ multiplex PCR; TCRdb keeps only in-frame clonotypes and omits some of them. The table lists 85,000 to 100,000 clones, approximately 90% of them singletons. With regard to this clone: The antigen remains undetermined.

Germline V gives CDR1 MNHEY, CDR2 SVGAGI. V was trimmed by 0 bases and J by 10 bases, leaving 18 bases between them. This CDR3 has 15 amino acids. The starting material was peripheral blood, obtained on day 0 of AZD1222 vaccination. This sequence was found in an adult in good health. The gene calls are TRBV6-5 and TRBJ1-1; possibly TRBD1 for D (5 bases). CDR3 loop: CASSYSSNGPGGAFF. CDR3 nucleotides: TGTGCCAGCAGTTACTCGAGTAACGGGCCTGGGGGAGCTTTCTTT.